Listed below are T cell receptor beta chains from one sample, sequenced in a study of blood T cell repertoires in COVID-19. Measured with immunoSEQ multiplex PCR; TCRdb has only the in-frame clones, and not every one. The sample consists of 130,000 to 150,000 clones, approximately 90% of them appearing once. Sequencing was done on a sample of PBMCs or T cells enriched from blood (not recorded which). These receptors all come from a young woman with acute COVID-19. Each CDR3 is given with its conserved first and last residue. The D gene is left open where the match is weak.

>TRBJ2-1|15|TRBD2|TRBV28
CASSLTSGYYNEQFF
TGTGCCAGCAGTCTAACTAGCGGGTATTACAATGAGCAGTTCTTC
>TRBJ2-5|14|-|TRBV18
CASSPVDSQETQYF
TGTGCCAGCTCACCGGTCGACAGCCAAGAGACCCAGTACTTC
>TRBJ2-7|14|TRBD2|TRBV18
CASSGIAGSGEQYF
TGTGCCAGCTCCGGTATAGCGGGATCGGGCGAGCAGTACTTC
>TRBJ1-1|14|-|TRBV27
CASSLAGANTEAFF
TGTGCCAGCAGTTTAGCAGGGGCGAACACTGAAGCTTTCTTT
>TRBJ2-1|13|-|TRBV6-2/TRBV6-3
CASSYSVRDEQFF
TGTGCCAGCAGTTACAGCGTTCGGGATGAGCAGTTCTTC
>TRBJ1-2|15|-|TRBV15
CATSRDRRVHYGYTF
TGTGCCACCAGCAGAGATCGCAGGGTTCACTATGGCTACACCTTC
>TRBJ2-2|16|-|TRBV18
CATVPVTGKGTGELFF
TGTGCCACCGTACCCGTAACGGGGAAGGGCACCGGGGAGCTGTTTTTT
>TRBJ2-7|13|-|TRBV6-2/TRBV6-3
CASSKEGLYEQYF
TGTGCCAGCAGCAAGGAGGGGCTCTACGAGCAGTACTTC
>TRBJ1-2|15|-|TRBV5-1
CASSLAPDGGYGYTF
TGCGCCAGCAGCTTGGCTCCCGACGGGGGGTATGGCTACACCTTC
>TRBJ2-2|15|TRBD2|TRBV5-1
CASSFSGLNTGELFF
TGCGCCAGCAGCTTTAGCGGGCTGAACACCGGGGAGCTGTTTTTT
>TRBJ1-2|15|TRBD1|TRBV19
CASREGQGVRYGYTF
TGTGCCAGTAGGGAAGGACAGGGAGTGCGCTATGGCTACACCTTC